The entry that follows covers one T cell receptor beta chain sequence. Its antigen is currently unknown. Per germline, CDR1 PRHDT and CDR2 FYEKMQ (reference sequence). CDR3 length: 14 residues. V shed 0 bases and J shed 2 bases, with 8 bases lying between them. The PCR used 60 Vbeta and 13 Jbeta primers. Method: immunoSEQ multiplex PCR; TCRdb's copy keeps in-frame clones and lacks some. The data contain approximately 110,000 clones, approximately 81% of them singletons. These data belong to a study of cytomegalovirus exposure and HLA in healthy donors. Whole-study results and caveats: CMV serostatus was the only recorded immune exposure for donors. Investigators reported some 150 TCR beta chains as tied to cytomegalovirus. In vitro confirmation showed a few CMV-associated chains to be CMV antigen specific.

The TCR originated in a young man in good health and CMV-seronegative. The sequencing input was PBMCs. V usage is TRBV13 and J usage is TRBJ2-7, with TRBD1 as a possible D gene (6 bases). The CDR3 coding sequence is TGTGCCAGCAGCTTAGGGCAGGGGCCCTACGAGCAGTACTTC. Its translation: CASSLGQGPYEQYF.